This is a list of T cell receptor beta chains from one sample in a study of OX40 agonist ivuxolimab in advanced cancers. Profiled with immunoSEQ multiplex PCR; TCRdb holds only in-frame clones, not every one. In the table there are tens of thousands of clones, about 80% of which are singletons. The sample consisted of CD4+ or CD8+ T cells sorted from blood, taken in a trial of the OX40 agonist ivuxolimab. The receptors originated from an adult with an advanced solid tumor such as melanoma, head and neck, liver or kidney cancer. The conserved cysteine and the conserved F or W are not part of the CDR3 here. The size of a clone is reported for some rows only, either as once, few or many, or as a class for expanded clones.

CDR3 protein	V gene	J gene	clone size
ASSQGSGDQETQY	TRBV4-2	TRBJ2-5	-
ASSSPGQGAYGYT	TRBV5-5	TRBJ1-2	-
ASSPGTANYGYT	TRBV7-9	TRBJ1-2	-
ASSLAGTYNSPLH	TRBV5-6	TRBJ1-6	-
ASSLRAGGPNNEQF	TRBV5-1	TRBJ2-1	-
ASSEGVLGGSPLH	TRBV6-1	TRBJ1-6	-
AISGRGTDTQY	TRBV10-3	TRBJ2-3	-
ASRGLRETQY	TRBV28	TRBJ2-5	-
ASSPSGGSTEAF	TRBV10-1	TRBJ1-1	-
ASSTPRGAEAF	TRBV5-4	TRBJ1-1	-
AWSVKSRQSYSNQPQH	TRBV30	TRBJ1-5	-
ASSFRGGLGNEQF	TRBV5-6	TRBJ2-1	-
ASSSRAGATDTQY	TRBV5-4	TRBJ2-3	once
ASSQRTGGYNEQF	TRBV28	TRBJ2-1	once
ASSPWDRLNYGYT	TRBV28	TRBJ1-2	-
AISLGQGSNQPQH	TRBV10-3	TRBJ1-5	-
ASRFSSGNTIY	TRBV27	TRBJ1-3	-
ASSSPTGLNTEAF	TRBV6-6	TRBJ1-1	once
AASSVLAGDLTDTQY	TRBV5-6	TRBJ2-3	-
ASSPVWRANEQY	TRBV14	TRBJ2-7	-
ASSSSSGDGAEQY	TRBV11-2	TRBJ2-7	once
ASTRTGRGTEAF	TRBV2	TRBJ1-1	-
ASEGAGYEQY	TRBV6-1	TRBJ2-7	-
ARNTAVWLY	TRBV5-3	TRBJ2-7	-
ASSLQGSYNEQF	TRBV5-6	TRBJ2-1	-
ASSLGRDYGYT	TRBV5-1	TRBJ1-2	-
ASSQDSRIGELF	TRBV4-1	TRBJ2-2	once
ASSQVDRSPNQPQH	TRBV4-2	TRBJ1-5	once
ASSLGAADTQY	TRBV7-7	TRBJ2-3	-
ASRHGGNYGYT	TRBV19	TRBJ1-2	-
ASSYAGLLGNTIY	TRBV6-5	TRBJ1-3	-
ASSGRDQGQF	TRBV6-1	TRBJ2-1	-
ASKEGLADNEQF	TRBV6-1	TRBJ2-1	once
ASSWGQGASYEQY	TRBV5-1	-	-
ASSHWTSGGALETQY	TRBV11-2	TRBJ2-5	once
ASSHGTSNTGELF	TRBV11-1	TRBJ2-2	-
ASSSKTGLSTDTQY	TRBV5-4	TRBJ2-3	-
ASSLDLPNEQF	TRBV11-2	TRBJ2-1	-
ASSLDRPDQPQH	TRBV5-1	TRBJ1-5	-